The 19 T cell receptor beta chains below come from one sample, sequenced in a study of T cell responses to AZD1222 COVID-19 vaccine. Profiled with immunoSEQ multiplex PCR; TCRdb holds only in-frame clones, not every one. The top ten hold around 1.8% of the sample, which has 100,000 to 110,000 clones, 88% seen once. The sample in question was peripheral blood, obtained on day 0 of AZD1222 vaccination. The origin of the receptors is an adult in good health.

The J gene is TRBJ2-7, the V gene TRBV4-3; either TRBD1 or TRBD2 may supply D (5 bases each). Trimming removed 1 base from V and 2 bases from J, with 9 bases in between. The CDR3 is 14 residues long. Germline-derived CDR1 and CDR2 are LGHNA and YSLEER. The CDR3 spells CASSQAQGPYEQYF. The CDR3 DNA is TGCGCCAGCAGCCAAGCCCAGGGACCCTACGAGCAGTACTTC.

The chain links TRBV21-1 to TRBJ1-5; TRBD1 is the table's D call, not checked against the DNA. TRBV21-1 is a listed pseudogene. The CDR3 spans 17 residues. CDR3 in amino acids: CASSGHKAGGSNQPQHF. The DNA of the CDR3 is TGTGCCAGCAGCGGACACAAAGCAGGTGGTAGCAATCAGCCCCAGCATTTT.

The DNA for the CDR3 is TGTGCCAGCAGACTACAGGGGGCGACTGGCTACACCTTC. It codes for CASRLQGATGYTF. The chain is built from TRBV6-1 and TRBJ1-2, with TRBD1 identical over 9 bases. The germline V gene has CDR1 MNHNS and CDR2 SASEGT. CDR3 length equals 13 residues. J lost 7 bases, V lost 6 bases, and 6 bases had no gene match.

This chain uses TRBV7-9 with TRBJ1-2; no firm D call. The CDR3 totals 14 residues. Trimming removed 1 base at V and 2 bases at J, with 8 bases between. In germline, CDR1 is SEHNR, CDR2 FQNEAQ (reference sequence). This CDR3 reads CASSLGQANYGYTF. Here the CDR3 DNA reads TGTGCCAGCAGCTTAGGGCAGGCCAACTATGGCTACACCTTC.

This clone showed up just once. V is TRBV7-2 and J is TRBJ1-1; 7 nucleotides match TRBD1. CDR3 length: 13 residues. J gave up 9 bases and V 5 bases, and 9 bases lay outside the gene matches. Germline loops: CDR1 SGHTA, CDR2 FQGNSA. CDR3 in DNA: TGTGCCAGCAGCCCAGGGGGGGGCCCGAAAGCTTTCTTT. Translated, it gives CASSPGGGPKAFF.

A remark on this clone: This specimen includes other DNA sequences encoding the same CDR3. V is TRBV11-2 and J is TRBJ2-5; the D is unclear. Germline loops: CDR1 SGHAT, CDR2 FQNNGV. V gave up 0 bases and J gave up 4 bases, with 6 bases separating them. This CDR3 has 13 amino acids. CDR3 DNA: TGTGCCAGCAGCTTAGATCGGGCAGAGACCCAGTACTTC. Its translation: CASSLDRAETQYF. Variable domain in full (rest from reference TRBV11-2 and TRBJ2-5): EAGVAQSPRYKIIEKRQSVAFWCNPISGHATLYWYQQILGQGPKLLIQFQNNGVVDDSQLPKDRFSAERLKGVDSTLKIQPAKLEDSAVYLCASSLDRAETQYFGPGTRLLVL.

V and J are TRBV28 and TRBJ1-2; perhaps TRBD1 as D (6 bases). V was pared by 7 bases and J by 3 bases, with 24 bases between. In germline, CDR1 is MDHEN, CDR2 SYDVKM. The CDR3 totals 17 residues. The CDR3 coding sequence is TGTGCCAGCAATGGACAAGACAGGTTGAGTTCCCACTATGGCTACACCTTC. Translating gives CASNGQDRLSSHYGYTF.

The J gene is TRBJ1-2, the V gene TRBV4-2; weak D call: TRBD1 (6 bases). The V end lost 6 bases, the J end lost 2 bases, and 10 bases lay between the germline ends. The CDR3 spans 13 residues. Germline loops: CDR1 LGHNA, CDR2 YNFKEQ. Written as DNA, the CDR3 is TGTGCCAGCAGTCCGGGACAAAACTATGGCTACACCTTC. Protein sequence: CASSPGQNYGYTF.

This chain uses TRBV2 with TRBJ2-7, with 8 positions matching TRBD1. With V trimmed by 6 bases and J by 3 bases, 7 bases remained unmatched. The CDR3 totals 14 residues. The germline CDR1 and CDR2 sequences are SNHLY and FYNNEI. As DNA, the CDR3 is TGTGCCAGCAGGGACAGGGCCCTTAACTACGAGCAGTACTTC. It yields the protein CASRDRALNYEQYF.

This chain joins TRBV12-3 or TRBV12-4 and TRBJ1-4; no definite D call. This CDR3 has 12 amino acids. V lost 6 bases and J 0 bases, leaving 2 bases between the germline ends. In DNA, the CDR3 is TGTGCCAGCAGGACAACTAATGAAAAACTGTTTTTT. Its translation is CASRTTNEKLFF.

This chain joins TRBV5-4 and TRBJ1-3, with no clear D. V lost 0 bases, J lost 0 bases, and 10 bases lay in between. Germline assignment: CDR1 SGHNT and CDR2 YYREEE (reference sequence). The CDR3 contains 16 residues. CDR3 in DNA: TGTGCCAGCAGCTTGGGAGCCTCCTTCTCTGGAAACACCATATATTTT. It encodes CASSLGASFSGNTIYF. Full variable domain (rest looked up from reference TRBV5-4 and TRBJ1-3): ETGVTQSPTHLIKTRGQQVTLRCSSQSGHNTVSWYQQALGQGPQFIFQYYREEENGRGNFPPRFSGLQFPNYSSELNVNALELDDSALYLCASSLGASFSGNTIYFGEGSWLTVV.

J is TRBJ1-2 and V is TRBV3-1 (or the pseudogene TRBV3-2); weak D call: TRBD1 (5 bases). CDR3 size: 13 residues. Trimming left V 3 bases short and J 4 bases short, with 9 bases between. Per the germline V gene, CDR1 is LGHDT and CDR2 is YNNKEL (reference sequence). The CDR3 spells CASSHGGRYGYTF. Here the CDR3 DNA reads TGTGCCAGCAGCCATGGGGGACGCTATGGCTACACCTTC.

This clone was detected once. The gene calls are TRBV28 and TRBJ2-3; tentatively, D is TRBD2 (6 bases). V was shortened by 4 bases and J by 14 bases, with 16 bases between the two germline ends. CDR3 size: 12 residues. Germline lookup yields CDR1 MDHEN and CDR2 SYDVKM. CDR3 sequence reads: CASSYTGTLPYF. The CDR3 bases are TGTGCCAGCAGTTATACCGGGACTCTCCCGTATTTT.

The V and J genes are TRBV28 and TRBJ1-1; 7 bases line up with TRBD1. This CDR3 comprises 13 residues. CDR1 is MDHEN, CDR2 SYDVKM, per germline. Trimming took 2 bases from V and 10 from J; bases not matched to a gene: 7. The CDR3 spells CASSLLGTAGAFF. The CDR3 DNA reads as TGTGCCAGCAGTTTACTCGGGACAGCGGGAGCTTTCTTT.

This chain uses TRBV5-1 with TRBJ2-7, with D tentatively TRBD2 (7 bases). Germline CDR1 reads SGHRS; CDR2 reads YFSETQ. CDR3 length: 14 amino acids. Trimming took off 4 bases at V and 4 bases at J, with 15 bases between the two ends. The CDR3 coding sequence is TGCGCCAGCAGCCCCTGGGGGGGGCAGTACGAGCAGTACTTC. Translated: CASSPWGGQYEQYF.

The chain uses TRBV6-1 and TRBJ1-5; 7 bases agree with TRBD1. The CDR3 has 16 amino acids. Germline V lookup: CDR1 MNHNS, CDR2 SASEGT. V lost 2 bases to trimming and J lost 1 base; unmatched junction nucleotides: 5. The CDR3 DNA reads TGTGCCAGCAGTGAAACTACAGGGGCCAGCAATCAGCCCCAGCATTTT. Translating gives CASSETTGASNQPQHF.

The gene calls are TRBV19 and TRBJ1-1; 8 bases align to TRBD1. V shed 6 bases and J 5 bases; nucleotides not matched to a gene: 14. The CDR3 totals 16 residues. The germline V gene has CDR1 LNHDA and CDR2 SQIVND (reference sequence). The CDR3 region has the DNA TGTGCCAGTAGATTACCAGGGGGCATCGAGTCAACTGAAGCTTTCTTT. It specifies CASRLPGGIESTEAFF.

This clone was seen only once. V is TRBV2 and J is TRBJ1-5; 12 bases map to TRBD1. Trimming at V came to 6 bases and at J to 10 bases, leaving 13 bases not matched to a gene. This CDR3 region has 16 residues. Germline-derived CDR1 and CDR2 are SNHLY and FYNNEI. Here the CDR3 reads CASRTLGTGGRGPQHF. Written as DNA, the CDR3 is TGTGCCAGCAGGACTCTCGGGACAGGGGGCAGGGGACCCCAGCATTTT.

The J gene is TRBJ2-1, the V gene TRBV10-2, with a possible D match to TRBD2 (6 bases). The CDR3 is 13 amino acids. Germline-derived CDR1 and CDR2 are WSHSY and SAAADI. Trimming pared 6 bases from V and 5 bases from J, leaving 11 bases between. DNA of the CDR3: TGCGCCAGCAGGACGGGAGTGGACAATGAGCAGTTCTTC. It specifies CASRTGVDNEQFF.